Presented here are 29 T cell receptor beta chains from one specimen sequenced in a study of OX40 agonist ivuxolimab in advanced cancers. The repertoire was sequenced with immunoSEQ multiplex PCR; TCRdb's copy has only in-frame clones and lacks some. The sample has tens of thousands of clones; about 88% are singletons. This sample comprised CD4+ or CD8+ T cells sorted from blood, obtained in a trial of the OX40 agonist ivuxolimab. The receptor set was obtained from an adult with an advanced solid tumor such as melanoma, head and neck, liver or kidney cancer.

V is TRBV5-8 and J is TRBJ2-3; D possibly corresponds to TRBD1 (5 bases). The ends were cut back, 4 bases at V and 0 bases at J, with 12 bases in the middle. The CDR3 sequence is 15 residues long. Looked up from germline, CDR1 is SGHTS and CDR2 is YDEGEE. The CDR3 region has the DNA TGTGCCAGCAGCCTATGGGGCAGCAGCACAGATACGCAGTATTTT. It codes for CASSLWGSSTDTQYF. The full variable domain, with the rest looked up from reference TRBV5-8 and TRBJ2-3, is EAGVTQSPTHLIKTRGQQATLRCSPISGHTSVYWYQQALGLGLQFLLWYDEGEERNRGNFPPRFSGRQFPNYSSELNVNALELEDSALYLCASSLWGSSTDTQYFGPGTRLTVL.

The genes are TRBV10-1 and TRBJ1-5, with a possible D match to TRBD1 (6 bases). Germline V gene data show CDR1 as WNHNN and CDR2 as SYGVQD (reference sequence). The CDR3 sequence is 13 residues long. The V end lost 1 base, the J end lost 7 bases, and 8 bases lay between the germline ends. The CDR3 protein is CASSEFRGQPQHF. The CDR3 nucleotides read TGCGCCAGCAGTGAGTTCAGGGGACAGCCCCAGCATTTT.

J is TRBJ1-5 and V is TRBV28, with 8 bases identical to TRBD1. This CDR3 comprises 13 residues. Germline loops: CDR1 MDHEN, CDR2 SYDVKM. V was clipped by 11 bases and J by 7 bases; unmatched bases: 10. The CDR3 DNA sequence: TGTGCCTTATCAGGGGGCGAGAGGCAGCCCCAGCATTTT. Translation gives CALSGGERQPQHF.

The gene calls are TRBV6-4 and TRBJ2-3; TRBD2 might be the D (6 bases). Germline CDR1 and CDR2: MRHNA and SNTAGT. Trimming removed 0 bases from V and 1 base from J, with 8 bases in between. This CDR3 spans 15 amino acids. CDR3 residues: CASSDSKRGTDTQYF. In DNA form, the CDR3 reads TGTGCCAGCAGTGACTCCAAGCGGGGCACAGATACGCAGTATTTT.

This chain connects TRBV7-3 to TRBJ1-1; 7 nucleotides line up with TRBD1. Germline CDR1 and CDR2: SGHTA and FQGTGA. J was trimmed by 1 base and V by 8 bases; bases with no gene match: 4. The CDR3 runs to 13 residues. CDR3 loop: CASRQGPNTEAFF. In nucleotides, the CDR3 is TGTGCCAGCCGACAGGGTCCGAACACTGAAGCTTTCTTT.

The chain is built from TRBV13 and TRBJ2-7; 11 bases are a match to TRBD2. Germline trimming cut 5 bases from V and 7 bases from J; bases unmatched to any gene: 16. The CDR3 covers 17 residues. CDR1 is PRHDT, CDR2 FYEKMQ, per germline (reference sequence). Written as DNA, the CDR3 is TGTGCCAGCAGCCTAATCTTAGCGGGAGGGGGGCGTGGAGAGCAGTACTTC. Amino acid sequence: CASSLILAGGGRGEQYF.

This clone was seen a few times. The chain recombines TRBV6-6 with TRBJ1-2; D remains unclear. Germline V gene data show CDR1 as MNHNY and CDR2 as SVGAGI (reference sequence). CDR3 length: 12 residues. V was cut by 4 bases and J by 4 bases, with 7 bases left in between. The CDR3 protein is CASSSESYGYTF. DNA for the CDR3: TGTGCCAGCAGTTCCGAGAGCTATGGCTACACCTTC.

This chain joins TRBV5-1 and TRBJ2-1, with TRBD2 identical over 7 bases. V shed 0 bases, J shed 4 bases, and the junction held 4 bases outside the gene matches. This CDR3 contains 15 residues. Germline CDR1 reads SGHRS; CDR2 reads YFSETQ. CDR3 bases: TGCGCCAGCAGCTTGGAGGGTAGCGGGTACAATGAGCAGTTCTTC. Translation: CASSLEGSGYNEQFF.

The chain joins TRBV6-5 to TRBJ1-2; D is possibly TRBD1 (5 bases). This CDR3 is 16 amino acids long. CDR1 MNHEY and CDR2 SVGAGI come from the germline V gene. V lost 0 bases and J 7 bases, leaving 18 bases between the germline ends. The CDR3 nucleotides read TGTGCCAGCAGTTACTCCCTCGGGGGGTTGCGGGGTGGCTACACCTTC. It encodes CASSYSLGGLRGGYTF.

The V call is TRBV6-1, the J call TRBJ2-7, with 8 nucleotides matching TRBD1. J gave up 1 base and V 8 bases, and 10 bases lay outside the gene matches. The CDR3 has 15 residues. Germline V gene data show CDR1 as MNHNS and CDR2 as SASEGT. The CDR3 loop reads CASHLRTGNSYEQYF. CDR3 sequence (DNA): TGTGCCAGCCATCTCCGGACAGGGAATTCCTACGAGCAGTACTTC.

This chain joins TRBV5-1 and TRBJ2-2, with TRBD1 as a possible D gene (6 bases). Germline CDR1 SGHRS, CDR2 YFSETQ. This CDR3 is 16 amino acids long. The V end lost 0 bases, the J end lost 5 bases, and 14 bases lay between the germline ends. The CDR3 DNA reads TGCGCCAGCAGCTTGGTAGTGGCAAGGGGGACCGGGGAGCTGTTTTTT. Translating gives CASSLVVARGTGELFF.

The CDR3 is CARSSRGPNFPTNEKLFF. CDR3 nucleotide sequence: TGTGCCAGGAGTTCTAGGGGACCAAACTTTCCAACTAATGAAAAACTGTTTTTT. The chain uses TRBV19 and TRBJ1-4, with D perhaps TRBD1 (5 bases). From germline, CDR1 is LNHDA and CDR2 SQIVND (reference sequence). The length of the CDR3 is 18 residues. The ends were cut back, 9 bases at V and 0 bases at J, with 23 bases in the middle.

This clone occurred once. The V gene is TRBV29-1, the J gene TRBJ1-5, with 9 nucleotides matching TRBD1. From germline, CDR1 is SQVTM and CDR2 ANQGSEA. The V segment lost 6 bases and the J segment 5 bases; nucleotides outside the gene matches: 8. The CDR3 has 14 residues. In DNA form, the CDR3 reads TGCAGCGTCCTGGGGACAGGGTTGGATCAGCCCCAGCATTTT. It specifies CSVLGTGLDQPQHF.

V gene TRBV5-1 combines with J gene TRBJ1-1; tentatively, D is TRBD1 (5 bases). The CDR3 contains 14 residues. Germline CDR1 and CDR2: SGHRS and YFSETQ. V was cut by 6 bases and J by 4 bases, with 16 bases left in between. The CDR3 region has the DNA TGCGCCAGCAAAGTGGGGGTTGTAGGCACTGAAGCTTTCTTT. Translating it yields CASKVGVVGTEAFF.

The chain carries TRBV6-6 and TRBJ2-1, with D tentatively TRBD1 (5 bases). From germline, CDR1 is MNHNY and CDR2 SVGAGI (reference sequence). The CDR3 totals 14 residues. Trimming pared 4 bases from V and 9 bases from J, leaving 16 bases between. CDR3 nucleotides: TGTGCCAGCAGTTTAGGTCAGGGCGTAGGTGAGCAGTTCTTC. Translating it yields CASSLGQGVGEQFF.

The gene calls are TRBV5-7 and TRBJ1-1; D call uncertain. TRBV5-7 carries the ORF label, with uncertain function. CDR3 size: 16 residues. Between the trimmed V and J ends, which lost 1 base and 0 bases, there was a span of 13 bases. CDR3 coding DNA: TGTGCCAGCAGCTTGATGGCACACTCCATGAACACTGAAGCTTTCTTT. Residues: CASSLMAHSMNTEAFF.

The chain is built from TRBV5-1 and TRBJ1-1, with D maybe TRBD1 (5 bases). The CDR3 runs to 15 residues. Deletions cut 4 bases from V and 1 base from J, with 14 bases between. The germline gives CDR1 SGHRS, CDR2 YFSETQ. The CDR3 spells CASSGRDQGNTEAFF. The CDR3 DNA is TGCGCCAGCAGCGGTAGGGACCAGGGGAACACTGAAGCTTTCTTT.

The genes are TRBV9 and TRBJ2-1, with 9 bases that match TRBD2. Losses at the gene ends were 0 bases for V and 6 bases for J; bases not matched to a gene: 7. This CDR3 has 16 amino acids. Looked up from germline, CDR1 is SGDLS and CDR2 is YYNGEE. This CDR3 is CASSVGVAGDGNEQFF. The CDR3 nucleotides read TGTGCCAGCAGCGTAGGGGTAGCGGGAGACGGCAATGAGCAGTTCTTC.

The V call is TRBV7-2, the J call TRBJ2-7; 7 bases are a match to TRBD1. CDR1 SGHTA and CDR2 FQGNSA come from the germline V gene. V shed 1 base, J shed 3 bases, and the junction held 6 bases outside the gene matches. This CDR3 region has 15 residues. The CDR3 sequence: CASSLGGTANYEQYF. The CDR3 nucleotides are TGTGCCAGCAGCTTAGGTGGGACAGCAAACTACGAGCAGTACTTC.

V and J are TRBV4-2 and TRBJ1-1; D is possibly TRBD1 (5 bases). The CDR3 has 15 residues. V lost 1 base to trimming and J lost 4 bases, with 13 bases between them. Germline CDR1 is LGHNA and CDR2 is YNFKEQ. CDR3 nucleotides: TGTGCCAGCAGCCAAGTAGGGCAGGGTGCCACTGAAGCTTTCTTT. This encodes CASSQVGQGATEAFF.

The V call is TRBV30, the J call TRBJ1-5, with D unresolved. The germline CDR1 and CDR2 sequences are GTSNPN and SVGIG (reference sequence). CDR3 length: 15 residues. V lost 1 base, J lost 1 base, and 11 bases lay in between. This chain's CDR3 is CAWSGRTASNQPQHF. For the CDR3, the DNA is TGTGCCTGGAGTGGGAGGACGGCGAGCAATCAGCCCCAGCATTTT. The variable domain in full, completed from reference TRBV30 and TRBJ1-5, reads SQTIHQWPATLVQPVGSPLSLECTVEGTSNPNLYWYRQAAGRGLQLLFYSVGIGQISSEVPQNLSASRPQDRQFILSSKKLLLSDSGFYLCAWSGRTASNQPQHFGDGTRLSIL.

The chain carries TRBV28 and TRBJ1-1; a weak D match, TRBD1 (5 bases). This CDR3 is built from 14 residues. Germline loops: CDR1 MDHEN, CDR2 SYDVKM. V dropped 2 bases and J dropped 3 bases, with 10 bases sitting between them. The CDR3 reads CASSLRGPHTEAFF. CDR3 coding DNA: TGTGCCAGCAGTTTAAGGGGTCCCCACACTGAAGCTTTCTTT.

The chain recombines TRBV30 with TRBJ2-1, with 12 nucleotides matching TRBD2. V was pared by 1 base and J by 4 bases, with 2 bases of the junction left unmatched. CDR1 is GTSNPN and CDR2 is SVGIG in the germline V gene (reference sequence). This CDR3 spans 15 amino acids. The CDR3 region has the DNA TGTGCCTGGAGTGCCGGACTAGCGGGATACAATGAGCAGTTCTTC. Protein product: CAWSAGLAGYNEQFF.

This chain links TRBV21-1 with TRBJ1-1. TRBV21-1 is described as a pseudogene. The length of the CDR3 is 15 residues. This CDR3 is CASSKVGGVNTEAFF. The DNA for the CDR3 is TGTGCCAGCAGCAAAGTGGGCGGGGTGAACACTGAAGCTTTCTTT.

DNA for the CDR3: TGTGCCAGCAGTTACTCCTCGGGGCCTCCCTACGAGCAGTACTTC. Its protein product is CASSYSSGPPYEQYF. The chain is built from TRBV6-5 and TRBJ2-7; D might be TRBD1 or TRBD2, each matching 5 bases. The germline CDR1 and CDR2 sequences are MNHEY and SVGAGI. Trimming removed 0 bases from V and 2 bases from J, with 11 bases in between. This CDR3 comprises 15 residues.

The chain recombines TRBV18 with TRBJ1-2, with D possibly TRBD1 on 6 matching bases. The germline gives CDR1 KGHSH, CDR2 LQKENI. V was pared by 3 bases and J by 6 bases, with 14 bases between. This CDR3 is built from 14 residues. CDR3 nucleotide sequence: TGTGCCAGCTCACCCACGGCAGGGGATCATGGCTACACCTTC. Its protein product is CASSPTAGDHGYTF.

This clone turned up a few times. The chain combines TRBV11-3 with TRBJ2-2, with 9 positions matching TRBD1. CDR1 is SGHNT and CDR2 is YENEEA in the germline V gene. This CDR3 spans 15 amino acids. J lost 6 bases, V lost 5 bases, and 7 bases had no gene match. The CDR3 sequence: CASSQGQGWSGELFF. Written as DNA, the CDR3 is TGTGCCAGCAGCCAGGGACAGGGTTGGTCCGGGGAGCTGTTTTTT.

The rearrangement joins TRBV6-1 to TRBJ2-1; D is ambiguous. This CDR3 is built from 11 residues. V was pared by 9 bases and J by 11 bases, with 14 bases between. Germline V gene data show CDR1 as MNHNS and CDR2 as SASEGT. CDR3 protein: CASSVGWKQFF. The CDR3 DNA is TGTGCCAGTTCGGTGGGGTGGAAGCAGTTCTTC.

The J gene is TRBJ1-1, the V gene TRBV11-3; weak D call: TRBD1 (5 bases). Germline CDR1 is SGHNT and CDR2 is YENEEA. The ends were cut back, 5 bases at V and 1 base at J, with 11 bases in the middle. The CDR3 sequence is 14 residues long. CDR3 sequence: CASSPQDRNTEAFF. Here the CDR3 DNA reads TGTGCCAGCAGCCCCCAAGACAGGAACACTGAAGCTTTCTTT.